A selection of T cell receptor beta chains follows, all from one sample in a study of blood T cell repertoires in COVID-19. Profiling relied on immunoSEQ multiplex PCR, and the TCRdb table lists in-frame clones only, not all of them. The sample consists of 190,000 or so clones, about four fifths of them appearing once. Sequenced: PBMCs or T cells enriched from blood (not recorded which). The receptors originated from a man aged 35 to 55 who had recovered from COVID-19. CDR3s include the opening cysteine and the closing phenylalanine or tryptophan. The order of the fields is clone size, J gene, D gene, V gene, CDR3 protein, CDR3 DNA. A D gene is named only where the DNA matches it firmly. Not every row has a clone size; where given, it reads once, few, many or a size class.

many | TRBJ1-2 | TRBD1 | TRBV6-4 | CASSDSEAGGAVGYTF | TGTGCCAGCAGTGACTCGGAGGCAGGGGGCGCGGTTGGCTACACCTTC
- | TRBJ2-2 | - | TRBV12-3/TRBV12-4 | CASSIQDAGELFF | TGTGCCAGCAGTATACAGGACGCCGGGGAGCTGTTTTTT
- | TRBJ1-3 | TRBD1 | TRBV7-9 | CASSSGTGAPFDSGNTIYF | TGTGCCAGCAGCTCCGGGACAGGGGCCCCCTTCGATTCTGGAAACACCATATATTTT
- | TRBJ1-1 | - | TRBV5-1 | CASRAAGENTEAFF | TGCGCCAGCAGGGCGGCGGGAGAGAACACTGAAGCTTTCTTT
few | TRBJ2-2 | TRBD2 | TRBV11-2 | CASSPRRREAPGELFF | TGTGCCAGCAGCCCGCGGCGGCGGGAGGCTCCCGGGGAGCTGTTTTTT
- | TRBJ2-6 | TRBD1 | TRBV11-2 | CASSPVRGPGANVLTF | TGTGCCAGCAGCCCCGTAAGGGGGCCTGGGGCCAACGTCCTGACTTTC
- | TRBJ1-1 | - | TRBV5-1 | CASSPGMNTEAFF | TGCGCCAGCAGCCCCGGGATGAACACTGAAGCTTTCTTT
- | TRBJ2-1 | TRBD2 | TRBV3-1/TRBV3-2 | CASSQEIGLAAYNEQFF | TGTGCCAGCAGCCAAGAAATCGGACTAGCGGCCTACAATGAGCAGTTCTTC
once | TRBJ2-1 | TRBD2 | TRBV7-2 | CASSPRGGGGRASYDEQFF | TGTGCCAGCAGCCCCCGAGGGGGGGGCGGGAGGGCCAGTTACGATGAGCAGTTCTTC
- | TRBJ2-3 | - | TRBV7-8 | CASSVTDTQYF | TGTGCCAGCAGCGTAACAGATACGCAGTATTTT
- | TRBJ1-4 | TRBD1 | TRBV9 | CASSEDRGPRKLFF | TGTGCCAGCAGCGAAGACAGGGGGCCTAGGAAACTGTTTTTT
- | TRBJ1-2 | TRBD1 | TRBV7-2 | CASSSRTGDGYTF | TGTGCCAGCAGCTCCAGGACAGGGGATGGCTACACCTTC
- | TRBJ1-5 | - | TRBV19 | CASSMGRREGNQPQHF | TGTGCCAGTAGTATGGGGAGGAGGGAGGGGAATCAGCCCCAGCATTTT
- | TRBJ1-5 | - | TRBV15 | CATSSAYSNQPQHF | TGTGCCACCAGCAGTGCCTATAGCAATCAGCCCCAGCATTTT
- | TRBJ2-7 | - | TRBV12-3/TRBV12-4 | CASSLDRYEQYF | TGTGCCAGCAGTCTCGACAGATACGAGCAGTACTTC
- | TRBJ1-1 | TRBD1 | TRBV28 | CASSLNRGAFF | TGTGCCAGCAGTTTAAACAGGGGTGCTTTCTTT
- | TRBJ1-1 | - | TRBV19 | CASSAGGWTEAFF | TGTGCCAGTAGTGCGGGGGGCTGGACTGAAGCTTTCTTT
- | TRBJ1-2 | - | TRBV5-4 | CASSLDRGYTF | TGTGCCAGCAGCTTGGACAGAGGCTACACCTTC
- | TRBJ2-7 | - | TRBV19 | CASSPQGLEQYF | TGTGCCAGTAGTCCTCAGGGACTCGAGCAGTACTTC
- | TRBJ1-2 | - | TRBV6-5 | CASRRLTYGYTF | TGTGCCAGCAGGCGGTTGACCTATGGCTACACCTTC
- | TRBJ1-2 | - | TRBV18 | CASSPPGTSAYGYTF | TGTGCCAGCTCACCTCCCGGGACTTCAGCGTATGGCTACACCTTC
- | TRBJ1-1 | - | TRBV5-6 | CASSIQGREAFF | TGTGCCAGCAGCATTCAAGGGAGGGAAGCTTTCTTT
- | TRBJ2-7 | - | TRBV7-2 | CASSLVAGSSYEQYF | TGTGCCAGCAGCTTAGTGGCCGGGAGCTCCTACGAGCAGTACTTC
many | TRBJ2-4 | TRBD2 | TRBV9 | CASSLTGGSIQYF | TGTGCCAGCAGTCTGACGGGGGGAAGCATTCAGTACTTC
- | TRBJ2-5 | - | TRBV11-3 | CASSLGGRGARETQYF | TGTGCCAGCAGCTTAGGTGGCAGGGGGGCCCGAGAGACCCAGTACTTC
- | TRBJ2-1 | - | TRBV24-1 | CATSDLYQEGSYNEQFF | TGTGCCACCAGTGATTTGTACCAGGAGGGTTCCTACAATGAGCAGTTCTTC
once | TRBJ2-1 | TRBD2 | TRBV4-3 | CASSQAFREASYNEQFF | TGCGCCAGCAGCCAAGCCTTTCGGGAGGCATCCTACAATGAGCAGTTCTTC
few | TRBJ1-3 | - | TRBV9 | CASSSMGGSGNTIYF | TGTGCCAGCAGCTCCATGGGGGGCTCTGGAAACACCATATATTTT
- | TRBJ2-4 | - | TRBV28 | CASSLTTYLAKNIQYF | TGTGCCAGCAGTTTAACAACATACCTAGCCAAAAACATTCAGTACTTC
- | TRBJ2-2 | - | TRBV27 | CASSYGTGVTGELFF | TGTGCCAGCAGTTATGGAACGGGAGTGACCGGGGAGCTGTTTTTT
- | TRBJ2-7 | TRBD2 | TRBV7-6 | CASSFHGGDPTGSYEQYF | TGTGCCAGCAGCTTCCACGGGGGGGATCCCACCGGATCCTACGAGCAGTACTTC